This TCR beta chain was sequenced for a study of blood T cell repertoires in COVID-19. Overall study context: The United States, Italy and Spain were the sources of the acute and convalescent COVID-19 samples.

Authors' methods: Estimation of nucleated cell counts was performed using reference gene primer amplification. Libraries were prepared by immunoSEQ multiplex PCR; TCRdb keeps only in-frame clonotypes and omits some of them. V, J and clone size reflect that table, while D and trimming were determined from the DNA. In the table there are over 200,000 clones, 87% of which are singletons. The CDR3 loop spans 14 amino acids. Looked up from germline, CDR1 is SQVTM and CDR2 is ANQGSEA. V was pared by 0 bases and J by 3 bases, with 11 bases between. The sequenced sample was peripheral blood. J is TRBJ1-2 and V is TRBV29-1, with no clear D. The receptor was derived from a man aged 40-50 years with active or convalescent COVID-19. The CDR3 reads CSVEDPADYYGYTF. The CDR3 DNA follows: TGCAGCGTTGAAGATCCGGCGGACTACTATGGCTACACCTTC.